This T cell receptor (beta chain) appears in the sequencing data of a study of T cell responses to AZD1222 COVID-19 vaccine. The germline V and J ends were trimmed by 5 bases and 0 bases, with 8 bases remaining between them. The CDR3 is 14 amino acids. CDR1 is LNHDA, CDR2 SQIVND, per germline (reference sequence). TCRdb's copy holds only in-frame clones and misses some; the assay was immunoSEQ multiplex PCR. The table lists 100,000 to 150,000 clones, about 85% of them singletons. This clonotype originated in an adult in good health. This sequence joins TRBV19 and TRBJ2-1, with D possibly called TRBD1 or TRBD2 (5 bases each). The source material was peripheral blood, sampled on day 0 of AZD1222 vaccination. DNA for the CDR3: TGTGCCAGTAGTGGGGGACCCTCCTACAATGAGCAGTTCTTC. Protein product: CASSGGPSYNEQFF.